The 19 T cell receptor beta chains below all came from one sample that was sequenced in a study of early T cells in non-severe SARS-CoV-2 infection. A single record per CDR3 protein comes from TCRdb applying MiXCR to the 5' RACE reads. The sample yields 50,000 to 65,000 distinct CDR3 sequences, 8.5% to 10% seen once. Sequenced material: whole blood. All receptors derive from an adult who was a healthcare worker with PCR-confirmed SARS-CoV-2 infection or an uninfected control (not recorded which).

There are a few counts of this clonotype. The chain links TRBV6-2 or TRBV6-3 to TRBJ2-7; the D gene is possibly TRBD2 (5 bases). This CDR3 contains 16 residues. Trimming removed 0 bases at V and 3 bases at J, with 15 bases between. The V gene's germline CDR1 is MNHEY and CDR2 SVGEGT. As DNA, the CDR3 is TGTGCCAGCAGTTACTCCGCCGAACTAGTTAACTACGAGCAGTACTTC. Translated: CASSYSAELVNYEQYF.

This sequence joins TRBV12-3 or TRBV12-4 and TRBJ2-5; 7 nucleotides align to TRBD1. The CDR3 length is 15 residues. The V and J ends lost 6 bases and 2 bases, in that order; junction bases with no gene match: 9. The CDR3, as DNA: TGTGCCAGCAGAGAAGCCGGGACAGCGCAAGAGACCCAGTACTTC. Protein product: CASREAGTAQETQYF.

This clonotype has at least ten counts. The chain links TRBV29-1 to TRBJ1-2; D is undetermined. The CDR3 runs 13 residues. Trimming cost V 5 bases and J 4 bases, with 14 bases left between them. CDR1 and CDR2 from the germline V gene are SQVTM and ANQGSEA. The CDR3: CSVLLRTAYGYTF. CDR3 DNA: TGCAGCGTTTTGCTCAGGACGGCCTATGGCTACACCTTC.

The chain couples TRBV6-2 or TRBV6-3 to TRBJ2-2; 7 bases match TRBD1. Per germline, CDR1 MNHEY and CDR2 SVGEGT. The ends lost 6 bases at V and 2 bases at J; junction bases unmatched: 9. The CDR3 covers 16 residues. Here the CDR3 reads CASRHQGQANTGELFF. The CDR3 DNA reads TGTGCCAGCAGGCACCAAGGACAGGCCAACACCGGGGAGCTGTTTTTT.

This clonotype has a count of ten or more. The rearrangement joins TRBV12-3 or TRBV12-4 to TRBJ1-5; D gene uncertain. V was clipped by 6 bases and J by 0 bases, with 12 bases between them. CDR3 length: 15 residues. The CDR3 bases are TGTGCCAGCAGAATAGGAGCAGATAGCAATCAGCCCCAGCATTTT. The encoded protein is CASRIGADSNQPQHF.

In its sample, this clonotype was seen a few times. The chain is built from TRBV10-3 and TRBJ1-4, with D uncertain. The CDR3 is made up of 13 amino acids. In germline, CDR1 is ENHRY, CDR2 SYGVKD. Trimming removed 4 bases at V and 4 bases at J, with 7 bases between. The CDR3: CAISVEFNEKLFF. CDR3 coding DNA: TGTGCCATCAGTGTAGAATTTAATGAAAAACTGTTTTTT.

This clonotype was recorded at least ten times. This sequence joins TRBV5-1 and TRBJ2-7, with 9 nucleotides matching TRBD1. The germline CDR1 and CDR2 sequences are SGHRS and YFSETQ. This CDR3 is built from 15 residues. V lost 5 bases, J lost 1 base, and 7 bases stayed unmatched. CDR3: CASSFVGTGSYEQYF. DNA of the CDR3: TGCGCCAGCAGTTTCGTAGGGACAGGGTCCTACGAGCAGTACTTC. Looking up the rest from reference TRBV5-1 and TRBJ2-7 gives the full variable domain: KAGVTQTPRYLIKTRGQQVTLSCSPISGHRSVSWYQQTPGQGLQFLFEYFSETQRNKGNFPGRFSGRQFSNSRSEMNVSTLELGDSALYLCASSFVGTGSYEQYFGPGTRLTVT.

The chain employs TRBV7-2 and TRBJ2-5, with D perhaps being TRBD1 or TRBD2 (5 bases each). V lost 5 bases, J lost 1 base, and 8 bases lay in between. The CDR3 covers 13 residues. The V gene's germline CDR1 is SGHTA and CDR2 FQGNSA. CDR3 DNA: TGTGCCAGCAGCAGAGGGACCCAAGAGACCCAGTACTTC. It translates to CASSRGTQETQYF.

J is TRBJ2-7 and V is TRBV27, with TRBD2 matching 12 bases. The CDR3 spans 16 residues. The germline V gene has CDR1 MNHEY and CDR2 SMNVEV (reference sequence). V shed 0 bases, J shed 1 base, and the junction held 1 base outside the gene matches. The CDR3 sequence is CASSLSGLAGSYEQYF. CDR3 DNA sequence: TGTGCCAGCAGTTTATCGGGACTAGCGGGTTCCTACGAGCAGTACTTC.

The rearrangement joins TRBV7-9 to TRBJ1-4, with D possibly matching TRBD1 (6 bases). With 4 bases removed from V and 11 bases from J, the gap between germline ends came to 23 bases. The CDR3 covers 16 residues. Germline CDR1 reads SEHNR; CDR2 reads FQNEAQ (reference sequence). The CDR3 here is CASSSTIQGVSRKLFF. The CDR3 region has the DNA TGTGCCAGCAGCTCCACCATACAGGGAGTGTCCCGGAAACTGTTTTTT.

The chain uses TRBV11-2 and TRBJ2-5, with D perhaps TRBD2 (6 bases). The CDR3 is made up of 15 amino acids. Per the germline V gene, CDR1 is SGHAT and CDR2 is FQNNGV. V was shortened by 5 bases and J by 4 bases, with 17 bases between the two germline ends. The DNA for the CDR3 is TGTGCCAGCAGCACTTACACTGGCGGGACAGAGACCCAGTACTTC. Amino acids: CASSTYTGGTETQYF.

This clonotype was found many times. The chain carries TRBV29-1 and TRBJ2-1; 11 bases agree with TRBD2. The V segment lost 4 bases and the J segment 9 bases; nucleotides outside the gene matches: 5. CDR1 and CDR2 from the germline V gene are SQVTM and ANQGSEA. This CDR3 has 13 amino acids. For the CDR3, the DNA is TGCAGCGTTGGTCTAGCGGGAGGATCTGAGCAGTTCTTC. This translates into CSVGLAGGSEQFF.

There are many counts of this clonotype. J is TRBJ2-1 and V is TRBV10-3; 9 nucleotides align to TRBD1. The CDR3 totals 14 residues. The V gene end was trimmed by 9 bases and the J gene end by 7 bases; junction bases not matched to a gene: 10. From germline, CDR1 is ENHRY and CDR2 SYGVKD. The CDR3 DNA reads TGTGCCATAGGGGCGGGACAGGGAGGAAATGAGCAGTTCTTC. The encoded protein is CAIGAGQGGNEQFF.

This clonotype was found a few times. The J gene is TRBJ2-5, the V gene TRBV6-1; D gene unclear. The CDR3 totals 13 residues. The germline V gene encodes CDR1 MNHNS and CDR2 SASEGT. Trimming took 0 bases from V and 2 from J, leaving 4 bases between them. This chain's CDR3 is CASSEAGQETQYF. The CDR3 DNA reads TGTGCCAGCAGTGAAGCTGGGCAAGAGACCCAGTACTTC.

About this clonotype itself: This may be a read error: a much more frequent sequence differs by one nucleotide. The genes are TRBV28 and TRBJ2-4; no definite D call. V dropped 5 bases and J dropped 8 bases, with 16 bases sitting between them. Germline lookup yields CDR1 MDHEN and CDR2 SYDVKM. CDR3 length: 14 amino acids. The CDR3 DNA reads as TGTGCCAGCAGTCCGCTGGATGTGATATACATTCAGTACTTC. Translation: CASSPLDVIYIQYF. The variable domain in full, completed from reference TRBV28 and TRBJ2-4, reads DVKVTQSSRYLVKRTGEKVFLECVQDMDHENMFWYRQDPGLGLRLIYFSYDVKMKEKGDIPEGYSVSREKKERFSLILESASTNQTSMYLCASSPLDVIYIQYFGAGTRLSVL.

This clonotype showed up many times. The J gene is TRBJ2-7, the V gene TRBV27; TRBD1 aligns across 7 bases. The CDR3 covers 12 residues. Germline lookup yields CDR1 MNHEY and CDR2 SMNVEV (reference sequence). V lost 6 bases to trimming and J lost 2 bases; unmatched junction nucleotides: 1. CDR3 protein: CASRDRAYEQYF. The CDR3 nucleotides read TGTGCCAGCAGAGACAGGGCCTACGAGCAGTACTTC.

This clonotype has only a few counts. This chain joins TRBV6-5 and TRBJ2-3; possibly TRBD1 or TRBD2 for D (5 bases each). The CDR3 is 15 amino acids. Germline V gene lookup returns CDR1 MNHEY and CDR2 SVGAGI. V lost 2 bases, J lost 2 bases, and 11 bases lay in between. CDR3 region: CASSYGLGDTDTQYF. CDR3 in DNA: TGTGCCAGCAGTTACGGGCTGGGGGACACAGATACGCAGTATTTT.

This clonotype was detected only a few times. The rearrangement uses TRBV18 and TRBJ2-7, with D unresolved. This CDR3 has 15 amino acids. Germline values: CDR1 KGHSH, CDR2 LQKENI. The V end was cut by 3 bases, the J end by 6 bases, with 18 bases between. CDR3 sequence: CASSPPSRQSGEQYF. CDR3 nucleotides: TGTGCCAGCTCACCCCCGTCCAGGCAAAGTGGCGAGCAGTACTTC.

The V and J genes are TRBV19 and TRBJ2-2; D is unresolved. This CDR3 region has 15 residues. Germline CDR1 LNHDA, CDR2 SQIVND (reference sequence). V gave up 7 bases and J gave up 5 bases, with 17 bases separating them. Here the CDR3 reads CASTPQFVATGELFF. The CDR3 coding sequence is TGTGCCAGTACCCCTCAGTTCGTCGCAACCGGGGAGCTGTTTTTT.